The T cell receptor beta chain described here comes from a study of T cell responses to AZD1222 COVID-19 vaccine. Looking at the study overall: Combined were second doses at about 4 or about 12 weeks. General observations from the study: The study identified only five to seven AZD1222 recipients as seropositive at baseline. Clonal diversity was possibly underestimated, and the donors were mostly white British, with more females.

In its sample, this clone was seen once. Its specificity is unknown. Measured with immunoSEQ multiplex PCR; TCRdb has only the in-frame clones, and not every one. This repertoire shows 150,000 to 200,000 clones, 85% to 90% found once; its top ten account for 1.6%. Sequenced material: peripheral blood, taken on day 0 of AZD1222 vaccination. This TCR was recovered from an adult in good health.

The CDR3 bases are TGTGCCAGCAGCTCCGCCGGGACAGGGACCCAAGAGACCCAGTACTTC. Protein sequence: CASSSAGTGTQETQYF. The genes are TRBV5-6 and TRBJ2-5, with TRBD1 identical over 9 bases. Looked up from germline, CDR1 is SGHDT and CDR2 is YYEEEE. V lost 3 bases to trimming and J lost 1 base; unmatched junction nucleotides: 7. This CDR3 has 16 residues. Full variable domain (missing parts from reference TRBV5-6 and TRBJ2-5): DAGVTQSPTHLIKTRGQQVTLRCSPKSGHDTVSWYQQALGQGPQFIFQYYEEEERQRGNFPDRFSGHQFPNYSSELNVNALLLGDSALYLCASSSAGTGTQETQYFGPGTRLLVL.